The next 18 T cell receptor beta chains were all read from a single sample in a study of cytomegalovirus exposure and HLA in healthy donors. PCR involved 60 Vbeta and 13 Jbeta primers. Sequencing used immunoSEQ multiplex PCR; TCRdb keeps in-frame clones, though not all of them. The table has roughly 150,000 clones, around 77% seen once; the top ten hold 2% to 2.5%. The specimen sequenced was PBMCs. These receptors were obtained from a man aged 30 to 45 in good health and CMV-seronegative.

The chain combines TRBV4-1 with TRBJ1-4; D uncertain. Trimming removed 0 bases at V and 10 bases at J, with 18 bases between. There are 16 residues in the CDR3. Germline V gene data show CDR1 as MGHRA and CDR2 as YSYEKL. CDR3 region: CASSQDLRPRRVKLFF. The CDR3 region has the DNA TGCGCCAGCAGCCAAGATCTAAGGCCTCGACGGGTAAAACTGTTTTTT.

The chain couples TRBV6-1 to TRBJ2-7; 8 bases align to TRBD2. The V segment lost 5 bases and the J segment 0 bases; nucleotides outside the gene matches: 3. Germline V gene sequence: CDR1 MNHNS, CDR2 SASEGT. The CDR3 length is 14 residues. CDR3 sequence: CASSRGGDSYEQYF. DNA for the CDR3: TGTGCCAGCAGTCGGGGGGGAGACTCCTACGAGCAGTACTTC.

This chain uses TRBV2 with TRBJ2-2, with D perhaps matching TRBD2 (6 bases). This CDR3 spans 13 amino acids. The ends were cut back, 7 bases at V and 7 bases at J, with 13 bases in the middle. Germline V lookup: CDR1 SNHLY, CDR2 FYNNEI. CDR3 residues: CASTNSGVGELFF. CDR3 DNA sequence: TGTGCCAGCACCAACTCGGGGGTCGGGGAGCTGTTTTTT.

V and J are TRBV7-3 and TRBJ2-1; 7 nucleotides match TRBD2. This CDR3 contains 14 residues. Germline CDR1 is SGHTA and CDR2 is FQGTGA. J lost 9 bases, V lost 5 bases, and 10 bases had no gene match. CDR3 DNA sequence: TGTGCCAGCAGCCCGGTTTTGGGGGGGGGTGAGCAGTTCTTC. This codes for CASSPVLGGGEQFF.

The V call is TRBV19, the J call TRBJ1-1; TRBD1 aligns across 12 bases. The V and J ends lost 7 bases and 7 bases, in that order; junction bases with no gene match: 10. Germline V CDR1 and CDR2: LNHDA, SQIVND (reference sequence). The CDR3 has 15 amino acids. As DNA, the CDR3 is TGTGCCAGTACCATGACCCGGGACAGGGGGCGTGAAGCTTTCTTT. This gives the protein CASTMTRDRGREAFF.

The V call is TRBV11-2, the J call TRBJ2-3; D is perhaps TRBD2 (6 bases). The CDR3 runs to 17 residues. V lost 1 base, J lost 2 bases, and 16 bases lay in between. CDR1 SGHAT and CDR2 FQNNGV come from the germline V gene. CDR3 protein: CASSLVVSGPPTDTQYF. The CDR3, as DNA: TGTGCCAGCAGCTTAGTGGTTAGCGGCCCTCCCACAGATACGCAGTATTTT.

This clone was detected a few times. This chain uses TRBV25-1 with TRBJ1-5; the D gene is possibly TRBD1 (5 bases). Per germline, CDR1 MGHDK and CDR2 SYGVNS. Between the trimmed V and J ends, which lost 5 bases and 2 bases, there was a span of 10 bases. CDR3 length: 14 residues. In DNA, the CDR3 is TGTGCCAGCAGTCCCCGCAGGGGCAATCAGCCCCAGCATTTT. It codes for CASSPRRGNQPQHF.

CDR3 sequence reads: CASSLGPVNYGYTF. The DNA for the CDR3 is TGTGCCAGCAGCTTAGGGCCAGTTAACTATGGCTACACCTTC. This chain uses TRBV7-9 with TRBJ1-2; D remains unclear. Germline V gives CDR1 SEHNR, CDR2 FQNEAQ (reference sequence). V lost 1 base and J lost 1, with 7 bases in between. The CDR3 runs to 14 residues.

This clone was picked up a small number of times. V and J are TRBV18 and TRBJ2-7; 9 nucleotides align to TRBD2. Trimming cost V 6 bases and J 3 bases; bases outside gene matches: 9. The CDR3 is 15 residues long. CDR1 is KGHSH and CDR2 is LQKENI in the germline V gene. The CDR3 region is CASSPLGAGGYEQYF. The CDR3 coding sequence is TGTGCCAGCTCCCCCTTGGGAGCGGGAGGCTACGAGCAGTACTTC.

The chain is built from TRBV10-3 and TRBJ2-5; TRBD1 agrees at 9 bases. The tail of the sequence fits TRBJ2-7 better, so the J call may be wrong. Germline CDR1 reads ENHRY; CDR2 reads SYGVKD. CDR3 length: 18 amino acids. The CDR3 loop reads CAISGGDRARALPYEQYF. CDR3 coding DNA: TGTGCCATCAGTGGTGGGGACAGGGCCCGCGCGTTACCCTACGAGCAGTACTTC.

V and J are TRBV7-3 and TRBJ2-3; maybe TRBD1 (6 bases). CDR3 length equals 13 residues. Trimming removed 5 bases from V and 5 bases from J, with 11 bases in between. Germline values: CDR1 SGHTA, CDR2 FQGTGA. The CDR3 DNA sequence: TGTGCCAGCAGCATCCTACAGGGAGATACGCAGTATTTT. Its translation is CASSILQGDTQYF.

This sequence joins TRBV9 and TRBJ2-3, with 7 positions matching TRBD1. After removal of 0 bases from V and 5 bases from J, the junction contained 12 bases not matched to a gene. The CDR3 length is 17 residues. CDR1 is SGDLS and CDR2 is YYNGEE in the germline V gene. In nucleotides, the CDR3 is TGTGCCAGCAGCGTAGCTACGAGGACAGGATCCAAAGATACGCAGTATTTT. Protein product: CASSVATRTGSKDTQYF.

This sequence joins TRBV19 and TRBJ2-3, with 8 bases aligning to TRBD2. This CDR3 region has 15 residues. The germline gives CDR1 LNHDA, CDR2 SQIVND (reference sequence). J lost 2 bases, V lost 5 bases, and 6 bases had no gene match. DNA of the CDR3: TGTGCCAGTAGTCCCGGGACTAGTAACACAGATACGCAGTATTTT. Its protein product is CASSPGTSNTDTQYF.

This chain joins TRBV6-1 and TRBJ1-3; maybe TRBD1 (6 bases). The germline V and J ends were trimmed by 6 bases and 4 bases, with 10 bases remaining between them. The CDR3 is made up of 13 amino acids. The germline CDR1 and CDR2 sequences are MNHNS and SASEGT. The CDR3 coding sequence is TGTGCCAGCAGAACAGGGACGGGAAACACCATATATTTT. Translation gives CASRTGTGNTIYF.

This clone has only a few counts. The rearrangement links TRBV28 to TRBJ2-1; D is undetermined. The germline V gene encodes CDR1 MDHEN and CDR2 SYDVKM. Deletions cut 6 bases from V and 5 bases from J, with 11 bases between. The CDR3 contains 13 residues. The CDR3 is CASSLLTDNEQFF. The CDR3 DNA follows: TGTGCCAGCAGCTTGCTGACTGACAATGAGCAGTTCTTC.

This clone was counted only a few times. The V and J genes are TRBV30 and TRBJ1-1; 7 nucleotides line up with TRBD1. The V gene's germline CDR1 is GTSNPN and CDR2 SVGIG (reference sequence). The CDR3 is 12 residues long. The ends lost 3 bases at V and 4 bases at J; junction bases unmatched: 2. The CDR3 nucleotides are TGTGCCTGGAGCGCAGGGGGCACTGAAGCTTTCTTT. It codes for CAWSAGGTEAFF.

This clone turned up a few times. The gene calls are TRBV6-5 and TRBJ1-1; weak D call: TRBD1 (5 bases). Germline CDR1 MNHEY, CDR2 SVGAGI. This CDR3 region has 15 residues. V lost 0 bases to trimming and J lost 8 bases, with 16 bases between them. The CDR3 here is CASSYSRSGFGEAFF. The CDR3 DNA reads as TGTGCCAGCAGTTACTCGAGGTCAGGGTTTGGGGAAGCTTTCTTT.

J is TRBJ2-7 and V is TRBV30; D possibly corresponds to TRBD2 (6 bases). This CDR3 contains 11 residues. The ends were cut back, 0 bases at V and 10 bases at J, with 10 bases in the middle. The germline CDR1 and CDR2 sequences are GTSNPN and SVGIG (reference sequence). The CDR3 is CAWSVFGRQYF. In DNA form, the CDR3 reads TGTGCCTGGAGTGTATTCGGGAGACAGTACTTC.